Presented here are 18 T cell receptor beta chains from one specimen sequenced in a study of identical twins. TCRdb itself ran the 5' RACE reads through MiXCR, one entry per CDR3 protein. The data hold a few hundred thousand distinct CDR3 sequences, with about 10% observed a single time. Material for sequencing was naive T cells sorted from blood. The receptors derive from a woman in her forties or fifties in good health.

The V and J genes are TRBV21-1 and TRBJ1-1; TRBD1 is taken as the D call from the table, unchecked against the DNA. TRBV21-1 is reported as a pseudogene. The CDR3 runs 12 residues. CDR3 region: CARARGGTEAFF. DNA of the CDR3: TGTGCCAGAGCCCGTGGGGGCACTGAAGCTTTCTTT.

On this clonotype: Given a much more abundant clone one base away, this may be a read error. The rearrangement links TRBV5-1 to TRBJ2-1, with no clear D. CDR3 length: 12 residues. The V gene lost 0 bases and the J gene lost 6 bases, with 4 bases spanning the gap. Germline V gives CDR1 SGHRS, CDR2 YFSETQ. This chain's CDR3 is CASSLEFNEQFF. The CDR3 region has the DNA TGCGCCAGCAGCTTGGAATTCAATGAGCAGTTCTTC. Filled out from reference TRBV5-1 and TRBJ2-1, the complete variable domain reads KAGVTQTPRYLIKTRGQQVTLSCSPISGHRSVSWYQQTPGQGLQFLFEYFSETQRNKGNFPGRFSGRQFSNSRSEMNVSTLELGDSALYLCASSLEFNEQFFGPGTRLTVL.

The chain couples TRBV20-1 to TRBJ2-7; TRBD2 aligns across 9 bases. V lost 1 base, J lost 3 bases, and 4 bases stayed unmatched. Germline V gene lookup returns CDR1 DFQATT and CDR2 SNEGSKA (reference sequence). The CDR3 runs 14 residues. CDR3 amino acids: CSARGGGRVYEQYF. CDR3 sequence (DNA): TGCAGTGCTAGAGGTGGCGGGAGGGTCTACGAGCAGTACTTC.

This clonotype has just a few counts. This chain links TRBV7-9 with TRBJ2-1, with TRBD2 identical over 7 bases. Looked up from germline, CDR1 is SEHNR and CDR2 is FQNEAQ (reference sequence). Germline trimming cut 7 bases from V and 0 bases from J; bases unmatched to any gene: 9. This CDR3 region has 16 residues. CDR3 loop: CASKSASGSSYNEQFF. CDR3 nucleotide sequence: TGTGCCAGCAAGTCGGCTAGCGGAAGCTCCTACAATGAGCAGTTCTTC.

This clonotype was recorded many times. The chain uses TRBV10-3 and TRBJ2-3; 9 bases are a match to TRBD2. The V gene's germline CDR1 is ENHRY and CDR2 SYGVKD. J was trimmed by 1 base and V by 7 bases; bases with no gene match: 3. There are 14 residues in the CDR3. The CDR3 DNA sequence: TGTGCCATCAAAATAGCGGGAGGCACAGATACGCAGTATTTT. This sequence encodes CAIKIAGGTDTQYF.

This clonotype showed up just a few times. V usage is TRBV5-1 and J usage is TRBJ2-7; possible D gene TRBD1, 6 bases. Germline CDR1 is SGHRS and CDR2 is YFSETQ. The length of the CDR3 is 18 residues. Trimming cost V 1 base and J 0 bases, with 20 bases left between them. In nucleotides, the CDR3 is TGCGCCAGCAGCTTGTGGCCCCCCGGGACACCGAGCTCCTACGAGCAGTACTTC. Protein sequence: CASSLWPPGTPSSYEQYF.

This clonotype was counted only a few times. This chain links TRBV12-3 or TRBV12-4 with TRBJ2-7; TRBD1 is a possible D gene (5 bases). V dropped 3 bases and J dropped 1 base, with 7 bases sitting between them. This CDR3 comprises 13 residues. CDR3 amino acids: CASSLTVSYEQYF. The CDR3 coding sequence is TGTGCCAGCAGTTTGACAGTATCCTACGAGCAGTACTTC.

This clonotype was observed a few times. CDR3 loop: CASSGNPGQGSLLDTQYF. CDR3 DNA: TGTGCCAGCAGCGGCAATCCGGGACAGGGGTCCCTTTTGGATACGCAGTATTTT. V gene TRBV21-1 combines with J gene TRBJ2-3; the table's D call TRBD1 went unverified against the DNA. TRBV21-1 is labeled a pseudogene. The CDR3 loop spans 18 amino acids.

This clonotype was recorded many times. V usage is TRBV27 and J usage is TRBJ2-7, with 10 bases matching TRBD1. CDR1 and CDR2 (germline): MNHEY, SMNVEV (reference sequence). V lost 10 bases to trimming and J lost 0 bases; unmatched junction nucleotides: 9. This CDR3 has 15 amino acids. The CDR3, as DNA: TGTGCCACCAGACGACAGGGGGCGAGCTCCTACGAGCAGTACTTC. Translation gives CATRRQGASSYEQYF.

A few counts support this clonotype. The rearrangement uses TRBV27 and TRBJ2-7; 7 nucleotides match TRBD2. Germline V CDR1 and CDR2: MNHEY, SMNVEV (reference sequence). J gave up 2 bases and V 5 bases, and 9 bases lay outside the gene matches. This CDR3 has 15 amino acids. CDR3 bases: TGTGCCAGCAGTCGTCGGGCGGGAGAACCCTACGAGCAGTACGTC. Its translation is CASSRRAGEPYEQYV.

This clonotype was seen more than once but under ten times. V usage is TRBV6-2 or TRBV6-3 and J usage is TRBJ2-1; 12 nucleotides agree with TRBD2. The CDR3 runs to 17 residues. CDR1 and CDR2 (germline): MNHEY, SVGEGT. Trimming at V came to 2 bases and at J to 4 bases, leaving 6 bases not matched to a gene. CDR3 protein: CASSYGAGLAGYNEQFF. The CDR3 DNA reads TGTGCCAGCAGTTACGGAGCCGGACTAGCGGGATACAATGAGCAGTTCTTC.

V usage is TRBV28 and J usage is TRBJ1-1; D remains unclear. Trimming removed 2 bases from V and 1 base from J, with 8 bases in between. CDR3 length: 14 amino acids. CDR1 is MDHEN, CDR2 SYDVKM, per germline. The CDR3 DNA is TGTGCCAGCAGTTTAATGGGGAAGAACACTGAAGCTTTCTTT. Translated: CASSLMGKNTEAFF.

The chain has TRBV6-5 and TRBJ1-2, with D perhaps TRBD1 (5 bases). CDR1 and CDR2 from the germline V gene are MNHEY and SVGAGI. The V end lost 6 bases, the J end lost 5 bases, and 16 bases lay between the germline ends. This CDR3 comprises 14 residues. The CDR3 DNA follows: TGTGCCAGCAGCTACACCGCAGGGTCGTATGGCTACACCTTC. It translates to CASSYTAGSYGYTF.

V gene TRBV7-9 combines with J gene TRBJ2-1; D perhaps matches TRBD2 (6 bases). Trimming took 5 bases from V and 12 from J, leaving 14 bases between them. In germline, CDR1 is SEHNR, CDR2 FQNEAQ (reference sequence). There are 12 residues in the CDR3. CDR3 in DNA: TGTGCCAGCAGCCGAATGGGACTCGGGCAGTTCTTC. It specifies CASSRMGLGQFF.

This clonotype was picked up a small number of times. The genes are TRBV7-3 and TRBJ1-5, with D possibly matching TRBD1 (5 bases). Germline CDR1 is SGHTA and CDR2 is FQGTGA. The CDR3 length is 13 residues. V was clipped by 5 bases and J by 6 bases, with 11 bases between them. CDR3 loop: CASSAGGGQPQHF. Here the CDR3 DNA reads TGTGCCAGCAGCGCGGGGGGGGGTCAGCCCCAGCATTTT.

This clonotype was seen many times. The J gene is TRBJ2-3, the V gene TRBV10-3; 12 bases line up with TRBD2. The length of the CDR3 is 16 residues. Per the germline V gene, CDR1 is ENHRY and CDR2 is SYGVKD. V lost 4 bases to trimming and J lost 1 base; unmatched junction nucleotides: 3. The CDR3 DNA is TGTGCCATCAGTGCTAGCGGGAGGGCCGGCACAGATACGCAGTATTTT. It encodes CAISASGRAGTDTQYF.

V and J are TRBV12-3 or TRBV12-4 and TRBJ1-2, with D possibly being TRBD1 (6 bases). Trimming stripped 5 bases from V and 6 bases from J, with 13 bases between. The CDR3 is made up of 13 amino acids. CDR3 DNA: TGTGCCAGCAGTCAGACAGGAGTTGATGGCTACACCTTC. Its translation: CASSQTGVDGYTF.

This clonotype was counted ten times or more. This chain links TRBV6-6 with TRBJ1-5; tentative D call: TRBD1 (5 bases). V was cut by 4 bases and J by 3 bases, with 10 bases left in between. Per the germline V gene, CDR1 is MNHNY and CDR2 is SVGAGI (reference sequence). This CDR3 has 14 amino acids. CDR3 in amino acids: CASSSPGVNQPQHF. Here the CDR3 DNA reads TGTGCCAGCAGTTCCCCGGGGGTCAATCAGCCCCAGCATTTT.